A single sample gave rise to the 29 T cell receptor beta chains below, sequenced in a study of T cell responses to AZD1222 COVID-19 vaccine. Clones were sequenced by immunoSEQ multiplex PCR, and TCRdb holds only the in-frame ones, with some missing. Here the sample spans about 150,000 clones, roughly nine tenths being singletons. The material was peripheral blood, obtained 28 days after the second AZD1222 dose. The receptors shown here come from an adult who received the AZD1222 COVID-19 vaccine.

This clone was seen a few times. V is TRBV28 and J is TRBJ1-6, with TRBD1 matching over 9 bases. The germline V gene encodes CDR1 MDHEN and CDR2 SYDVKM. The CDR3 is made up of 20 amino acids. J lost 1 base, V lost 10 bases, and 20 bases had no gene match. The CDR3: CATLGTGKRFVRSYNSPLHF. In nucleotides, the CDR3 is TGTGCCACTCTCGGGACAGGGAAACGGTTTGTTCGTTCCTATAATTCACCCCTCCACTTT.

The V and J genes are TRBV9 and TRBJ2-6; the D is unclear. CDR3 size: 18 residues. V lost 3 bases to trimming and J lost 3 bases, with 19 bases between them. In germline, CDR1 is SGDLS, CDR2 YYNGEE. The CDR3 nucleotides are TGTGCCAGCAGCGAGAGTCGGACCGATGCGATTGGGGCCAACGTCCTGACTTTC. It translates to CASSESRTDAIGANVLTF.

This clone came up once. The V gene is TRBV27, the J gene TRBJ2-2, with D maybe TRBD2 (5 bases). The CDR3 has 12 residues. V shed 6 bases and J shed 5 bases, with 7 bases lying between them. CDR1 and CDR2 from the germline V gene are MNHEY and SMNVEV (reference sequence). The CDR3 protein is CASSSGTGELFF. The DNA for the CDR3 is TGTGCCAGCAGCTCGGGGACCGGGGAGCTGTTTTTT.

The CDR3 nucleotides read TGCGCCAGCAGCCGACCTCCGGGCGTACATAGCAATCAGCCCCAGCATTTT. Translated, it gives CASSRPPGVHSNQPQHF. V is TRBV23-1 and J is TRBJ1-5, with D unresolved. TRBV23-1 is filed as an ORF, its function uncertain. This CDR3 contains 17 residues. The germline V and J ends were trimmed by 6 bases and 0 bases, with 18 bases remaining between them.

This clone came up once. The chain joins TRBV5-1 to TRBJ2-3; D possibly corresponds to TRBD2 (5 bases). Germline V CDR1 and CDR2: SGHRS, YFSETQ. The CDR3 loop spans 16 amino acids. Trimming shortened V by 0 bases and J by 0 bases, and 11 bases separated the two germline ends. CDR3: CASSLGGSFSTDTQYF. The CDR3 DNA follows: TGCGCCAGCAGCTTGGGAGGGAGCTTTAGCACAGATACGCAGTATTTT.

The chain couples TRBV27 to TRBJ1-4, with D possibly matching TRBD1 (5 bases). Germline assignment: CDR1 MNHEY and CDR2 SMNVEV (reference sequence). This CDR3 is 15 amino acids long. V lost 4 bases and J 3 bases, leaving 12 bases between the germline ends. The CDR3 sequence is CASSSRGTANEKLFF. CDR3 coding DNA: TGTGCCAGCAGTTCGCGGGGGACGGCTAATGAAAAACTGTTTTTT.

V usage is TRBV7-2 and J usage is TRBJ2-7, with D possibly matching TRBD2 (7 bases). The V end lost 1 base, the J end lost 6 bases, and 13 bases lay between the germline ends. This CDR3 is 14 amino acids long. The germline gives CDR1 SGHTA, CDR2 FQGNSA. This CDR3 reads CASSLEGGPVEQYF. DNA for the CDR3: TGTGCCAGCAGCTTAGAGGGGGGGCCGGTCGAGCAGTACTTC.

V and J are TRBV7-9 and TRBJ1-3; 11 nucleotides align to TRBD1. The V gene end was trimmed by 0 bases and the J gene end by 0 bases; junction bases not matched to a gene: 4. This CDR3 comprises 18 residues. Germline values: CDR1 SEHNR, CDR2 FQNEAQ (reference sequence). The CDR3 DNA reads TGTGCCAGCAGCTTAGCGGCCGGGACAGGGGGCTCTGGAAACACCATATATTTT. Protein: CASSLAAGTGGSGNTIYF.

J is TRBJ1-1 and V is TRBV2, with 10 bases identical to TRBD1. The CDR3 contains 15 residues. The V segment lost 4 bases and the J segment 6 bases; nucleotides outside the gene matches: 8. Germline CDR1 is SNHLY and CDR2 is FYNNEI. The CDR3 coding sequence is TGTGCCAGCAGTGCCCTCCGGACAGGGGGATCTGAAGCTTTCTTT. This gives the protein CASSALRTGGSEAFF.

This rearrangement joins TRBV7-3 to TRBJ1-2; D uncertain. The CDR3 is 12 residues long. V was clipped by 4 bases and J by 2 bases, with 5 bases between them. Germline CDR1 and CDR2: SGHTA and FQGTGA. DNA of the CDR3: TGTGCCAGCAGCTCCGACAACTATGGCTACACCTTC. Translation: CASSSDNYGYTF.

This sequence joins TRBV4-1 and TRBJ1-5, with unresolved D. Germline CDR1 and CDR2: MGHRA and YSYEKL. This CDR3 region has 16 residues. V was pared by 4 bases and J by 0 bases, with 13 bases between. CDR3 bases: TGCGCCAGCAGCCCCGGTGTCTGGTATAGCAATCAGCCCCAGCATTTT. Its protein is CASSPGVWYSNQPQHF.

This clone was seen a single time. The gene calls are TRBV7-6 and TRBJ2-7; 7 bases map to TRBD2. Trimming at V came to 5 bases and at J to 6 bases, leaving 10 bases not matched to a gene. This CDR3 region has 14 residues. Germline CDR1 reads SGHVS; CDR2 reads FNYEAQ. CDR3 residues: CASSASGGEGEQYF. The CDR3 DNA follows: TGTGCCAGCAGCGCCTCGGGGGGAGAGGGCGAGCAGTACTTC.

This clone was counted only a few times. The genes are TRBV11-2 and TRBJ2-1; perhaps TRBD1 as D (5 bases). With 1 base removed from V and 0 bases from J, the gap between germline ends came to 10 bases. The CDR3 covers 16 residues. Germline V lookup: CDR1 SGHAT, CDR2 FQNNGV. The CDR3 coding sequence is TGTGCCAGCAGCTTAGCTCGAGACAGCTCCTACAATGAGCAGTTCTTC. Its translation is CASSLARDSSYNEQFF. Supplemented by reference TRBV11-2 and TRBJ2-1, the full variable domain reads EAGVAQSPRYKIIEKRQSVAFWCNPISGHATLYWYQQILGQGPKLLIQFQNNGVVDDSQLPKDRFSAERLKGVDSTLKIQPAKLEDSAVYLCASSLARDSSYNEQFFGPGTRLTVL.

With respect to this clone: One end of the junction is discordant with germline, which a read error may explain. This chain connects TRBV9 to TRBJ2-5, with D possibly TRBD1 on 6 matching bases. This CDR3 region has 15 residues. CDR1 SGDLS and CDR2 YYNGEE come from the germline V gene. In DNA, the CDR3 is TGTGCCAGCAGCGTAAGTCCCCGGGGACAAGGGACCCAGTACTTC. Translated, it gives CASSVSPRGQGTQYF.

V and J are TRBV5-1 and TRBJ2-3; TRBD2 matches at 11 bases. This CDR3 is 16 amino acids long. With V trimmed by 4 bases and J by 5 bases, 9 bases remained unmatched. CDR1 is SGHRS and CDR2 is YFSETQ in the germline V gene. The CDR3 DNA reads as TGCGCCAGCAGCGTATCTAGCGGGGGGCCGGGAGATACGCAGTATTTT. The encoded protein is CASSVSSGGPGDTQYF.

The chain joins TRBV4-2 to TRBJ2-2; D possibly uses TRBD1 or TRBD2 (7 bases each). The ends were cut back, 2 bases at V and 7 bases at J, with 17 bases in the middle. Per the germline V gene, CDR1 is LGHNA and CDR2 is YNFKEQ. The CDR3 length is 16 residues. The CDR3 protein is CASSQTQGGHNGELFF. Here the CDR3 DNA reads TGTGCCAGCAGCCAAACCCAGGGGGGGCATAACGGGGAGCTGTTTTTT.

The chain uses TRBV11-3 and TRBJ2-1, with 9 bases fitting TRBD1. Per the germline V gene, CDR1 is SGHNT and CDR2 is YENEEA. The length of the CDR3 is 16 residues. V gave up 4 bases and J gave up 0 bases; unmatched junction bases: 4. This CDR3 is CASSSGQGSSYNEQFF. DNA of the CDR3: TGTGCCAGCAGCTCAGGACAGGGGAGCTCCTACAATGAGCAGTTCTTC.

This clone has only one observation. The chain joins TRBV4-2 to TRBJ2-5; 10 bases map to TRBD2. The length of the CDR3 is 19 residues. CDR1 is LGHNA, CDR2 YNFKEQ, per germline. V trimming: 0 bases; J trimming: 2 bases; junction bases outside the gene matches: 12. CDR3 nucleotides: TGTGCCAGCAGCCAAGATTTTCTAAGCGGGAGGGCCGTACAAGAGACCCAGTACTTC. Translated: CASSQDFLSGRAVQETQYF.

The chain combines TRBV4-1 with TRBJ2-1; 10 bases are a match to TRBD2. The CDR3 contains 18 residues. V shed 3 bases and J 2 bases; nucleotides not matched to a gene: 10. Germline-derived CDR1 and CDR2 are MGHRA and YSYEKL. The CDR3 coding sequence is TGCGCCAGCAGCCACCGCATTCTAGCGGGAGAGGCCTACAATGAGCAGTTCTTC. Encoded protein: CASSHRILAGEAYNEQFF.

The chain couples TRBV7-2 to TRBJ2-1; D call uncertain. This CDR3 has 11 residues. Germline V CDR1 and CDR2: SGHTA, FQGNSA. V shed 1 base and J shed 7 bases, with 2 bases lying between them. This CDR3 reads CASSLVNEQFF. The CDR3 bases are TGTGCCAGCAGCTTAGTTAATGAGCAGTTCTTC.

This chain uses TRBV7-8 with TRBJ1-2, with no clear D. This CDR3 region has 14 residues. V dropped 2 bases and J dropped 0 bases, with 7 bases sitting between them. Per germline, CDR1 SGHVS and CDR2 FQNEAQ. CDR3 protein: CASSLSSPNYGYTF. The CDR3 nucleotides read TGTGCCAGCAGCTTATCCTCACCTAACTATGGCTACACCTTC.

V usage is TRBV25-1 and J usage is TRBJ2-3, with D tentatively TRBD1 (5 bases). The CDR3 spans 13 residues. CDR1 and CDR2 (germline): MGHDK, SYGVNS. V lost 7 bases, J lost 3 bases, and 11 bases lay in between. The CDR3 here is CASNQQATDTQYF. The CDR3, as DNA: TGTGCCAGCAACCAACAGGCAACAGATACGCAGTATTTT. Combining the CDR3 with reference TRBV25-1 and TRBJ2-3 gives the whole variable domain EADIYQTPRYLVIGTGKKITLECSQTMGHDKMYWYQQDPGMELHLIHYSYGVNSTEKGDLSSESTVSRIRTEHFPLTLESARPSHTSQYLCASNQQATDTQYFGPGTRLTVL.

The chain recombines TRBV7-2 with TRBJ1-1; 10 bases map to TRBD1. Per the germline V gene, CDR1 is SGHTA and CDR2 is FQGNSA. Losses at the gene ends were 4 bases for V and 5 bases for J; bases not matched to a gene: 4. This CDR3 has 14 residues. CDR3 sequence reads: CASSSPDRGTEAFF. CDR3 DNA: TGTGCCAGCAGCTCACCGGACAGGGGGACTGAAGCTTTCTTT.

This clone was detected only a few times. This sequence joins TRBV2 and TRBJ2-3; TRBD2 agrees at 8 bases. The V and J ends lost 4 bases and 6 bases, in that order; junction bases with no gene match: 6. CDR1 SNHLY and CDR2 FYNNEI come from the germline V gene. The CDR3 runs 14 residues. DNA for the CDR3: TGTGCCAGCAGTGTTTCGGGGGGGGAGGATACGCAGTATTTT. Protein sequence: CASSVSGGEDTQYF.

This chain uses TRBV7-9 with TRBJ1-6, with D tentatively TRBD1 (5 bases). V was cut by 6 bases and J by 2 bases, with 20 bases left in between. The CDR3 spans 18 residues. The germline CDR1 and CDR2 sequences are SEHNR and FQNEAQ (reference sequence). The CDR3 sequence: CASSGVDYGAPYNSPLHF. DNA of the CDR3: TGTGCCAGCAGTGGGGTTGACTACGGGGCCCCCTATAATTCACCCCTCCACTTT.

The chain employs TRBV12-5 and TRBJ2-7; D is possibly TRBD1 (5 bases). The length of the CDR3 is 14 residues. V was trimmed by 4 bases and J by 5 bases, leaving 15 bases between them. The germline CDR1 and CDR2 sequences are LGHNT and FRNRAP. The CDR3 nucleotides read TGTGCTAGTGGTTCTCCAGGGTTGAGCCACGAGCAGTACTTC. Its translation: CASGSPGLSHEQYF.

This clone was seen a single time. The V and J genes are TRBV5-1 and TRBJ2-7; D perhaps matches TRBD1 (6 bases). Looked up from germline, CDR1 is SGHRS and CDR2 is YFSETQ. Trimming shortened V by 4 bases and J by 7 bases, and 21 bases separated the two germline ends. The CDR3 has 15 residues. The CDR3: CASSKGIQGIVEQYF. The CDR3 DNA sequence: TGCGCCAGCAGCAAGGGGATACAGGGTATCGTGGAGCAGTACTTC.

CDR3 sequence reads: CAISFSGQEGETQYF. As DNA, the CDR3 is TGTGCCATCAGTTTCTCGGGACAGGAGGGAGAGACCCAGTACTTC. The genes are TRBV10-3 and TRBJ2-5; 8 nucleotides agree with TRBD1. V shed 5 bases, J shed 4 bases, and the junction held 9 bases outside the gene matches. There are 15 residues in the CDR3. CDR1 ENHRY and CDR2 SYGVKD come from the germline V gene.

The chain is built from TRBV15 and TRBJ2-7; perhaps TRBD1 as D (6 bases). The germline V and J ends were trimmed by 3 bases and 2 bases, with 17 bases remaining between them. From germline, CDR1 is LNHNV and CDR2 YYDKDF (reference sequence). CDR3 length equals 16 residues. The CDR3, as DNA: TGTGCCACCAGCAGTGATCGAACCGGGACAACCTACGAGCAGTACTTC. Protein product: CATSSDRTGTTYEQYF.